This T cell receptor beta chain derives from a study of blood T cell repertoires in COVID-19 (dated by TCRdb to about 2020). Study-wide context: Collaborator samples came from the United States, Italy and Spain and covered acute and convalescent phases of COVID-19. The prospective study material was composed of cDNA or gDNA derived from T cells, B-cell-depleted T cells, or PBMCs. The samples were drawn from the first 160 participants of the ongoing ImmuneRACE study and from over 950 subjects provided by 6 global collaborators. A freely available public database, intended as a resource for researchers studying the immune response to SARS-CoV-2, is where the repertoires were released. Where HLA class I and class II types were available, the types were taken from metadata supplied by the sample provider, not from assay-based typing. Nearly every sample came with metadata listing a de-identified subject ID, COVID-19 status, age in years and sex. Subjects who had been exposed to COVID-19, were actively infected with it, or had recovered from it provided the deeply sampled blood TCRbeta repertoires that made up the dataset. Overall study results and their limits: How much clinical and demographic metadata was included differed by source and by participant, and the metadata was provided uncurated.

Worth noting for this clone: This clone's antigen is unknown. No base-level quality is on record; no much larger clone is a single base apart.

TCRbeta CDR3 regions were amplified from genomic DNA using the immunoSEQ Assay, a bias-controlled multiplex PCR. For the original study's pipeline: The number of nucleated cells in each sample was estimated from the amplification of reference gene primers within the assay. Sequence reads were collapsed and filtered to measure the absolute abundance of every unique TCRbeta CDR3 rearrangement. For each sample, productive Simpson clonality was calculated by taking the square root of Simpson's diversity index across productive rearrangements. The table comes from immuneACCESS by way of TCRdb, which keeps in-frame sequences with V and J called. Part of the clones is missing from these tables; in studies checked, under half for an unresolved V gene and the rest for unknown reasons. V, J and clone size are those of that table, while D and trimming were read from the DNA. This sample is represented by under 95,000 clones; roughly nine tenths of them were singletons. The leading ten clones occupy over 5% of the sample.

The CDR3, from cysteine to phenylalanine, totals 14 residues. The CDR3 DNA has 42 bases and is translated from base 1. Trimming at the junction amounts to 3 bases on V and 6 bases on J, and the germline ends lie 15 bases apart. CDR1 and CDR2, looked up from the germline V gene, are SGDLS and YYNGEE. Collaborating institutions collected whole blood in K2EDTA tubes following their own protocols. For TCRbeta analysis, collaborators shipped samples as frozen whole blood, isolated PBMCs, or DNA extracted from either of those sample types. The chain links TRBV9 with TRBJ1-1, with a weak D call of TRBD1 (5 bases match). The source is a man in his sixties with acute or convalescent COVID-19. The source material was peripheral blood. This receptor has the CDR3 CASSGLGGRAEAFF. In nucleotide form, the sequence is TGTGCCAGCAGCGGGCTCGGGGGAAGGGCTGAAGCTTTCTTT.